This TCR beta chain originates from a study of blood T cell repertoires in COVID-19. Study-wide background: Material from acute and convalescent COVID-19 was sourced from the United States, Italy and Spain.

Per the original methods: How many nucleated cells were present was estimated from reference gene primer amplification. TCRdb's copy holds only in-frame clones and misses some; the assay was immunoSEQ multiplex PCR. V and J calls and clone size are as listed in that table; D and trimming were resolved from the DNA. Here the sample spans around 70,000 clones, about four fifths being singletons. Per germline, CDR1 SEHNR and CDR2 FQNEAQ (reference sequence). CDR3 length equals 15 residues. Trimming cost V 2 bases and J 7 bases; bases outside gene matches: 5. V gene TRBV7-9 combines with J gene TRBJ1-6; the match to TRBD1 covers 7 bases. The receptor comes from a woman aged 55-69 years with acute or convalescent COVID-19. The specimen was peripheral blood. The CDR3 sequence is CASSLFGTENSPLHF. In DNA, the CDR3 is TGTGCCAGCAGCTTATTTGGGACAGAGAATTCACCCCTCCACTTT.